This T cell receptor beta chain was identified during a study of T-cell reconstitution after alpha-beta-depleted transplantation in children (dated by TCRdb to the mid-2010s). Notes on the research overall: Using TCR repertoire profiling, the study followed T-cell immune reconstitution in a quantitative way in children after TCRalphabeta/CD19-depleted allogeneic hematopoietic cell transplantation. The paper's findings and limits, for the study overall: About two months after transplant, the apparently early recovery of alphabetaT-cell counts reportedly depended on just several hundred clones that had expanded rapidly and came from non-depleted graft cells. The frequencies of hyperexpanded clones fell over the following months, and after one year, T-cell counts and TCRbeta diversity were mostly attributed to newly produced T cells. The high TCRbeta diversity at day 60 in some patients was ascribed to recipient T cells and intrathymic progenitors that had survived conditioning.

The library was obtained by PCR. Sequencing was performed on an Illumina HiSeq 2500. To normalize quantification of the TCRbeta repertoire, the TCR libraries were built with molecular barcoding that relied on unique molecular identifiers. TCRdb reprocessed the public reads (quality trimming at Q25 with fastp, clone calling with MiXCR) and kept in-frame beta chains. Records with the same CDR3 protein are collapsed into one entry carrying the most frequent genes and DNA. The sample yields over 5,000 distinct CDR3 sequences; 16% were counted once. The top ten clones comprise 10% to 15% of the sample. The CDR3 sequence holds 13 residues, the cysteine and phenylalanine included. Just the 39-base CDR3 DNA is kept, in frame starting at base 1. Taken from the germline V gene, the CDR1 and CDR2 loops are SGHTA and FQGNSA. The V and J ends are trimmed by 5 bases and 2 bases, leaving 10 bases between them. By its share of the sample, this clonotype is medium-sized (0.01 to 0.1%). What antigen it recognizes has not been identified. Within one base of it there is no much larger clone, and no base qualities were kept.

The sample's time point label, decoded: day 60 (about 2 months) after transplantation. The treatment or condition label here, explained by the study, means: allogeneic hematopoietic cell transplantation with graft depleted of TCRalphabeta T cells and CD19 B cells. The transplant recipients were children given TCRalphabeta/CD19-depleted allogeneic hematopoietic cell grafts. The clonotype was recovered from a male patient younger than 18 who had a stem cell transplant for acute myeloid leukemia, so the T cells may come from the graft donor. The input for sequencing was PBMCs, mostly from graft donor cells, taken 60 days after TCRalphabeta/CD19-depleted stem cell transplant. This chain is built from TRBV7-2 and TRBJ2-7, with the D call perhaps TRBD1 or TRBD2, as 5 bases match in each case. The DNA is TGTGCCAGCAGCCTGGGACGGACCTACGAGCAGTACTTC. Translated, it reads CASSLGRTYEQYF.